This T cell receptor beta chain was found in a study of OX40 agonist ivuxolimab in advanced cancers. Details on this clone: Its antigen remains unidentified.

Germline V gene lookup returns CDR1 MNHNS and CDR2 SASEGT. V was clipped by 0 bases and J by 5 bases, with 13 bases between them. The CDR3 totals 15 residues. Study results and limitations: Mean expanded clone counts were higher in CD8+ than CD4+ T cells. Clonal expansion from baseline to week 6 occurred in both CD4+ and CD8+ T cells.

Sequencing used immunoSEQ multiplex PCR; TCRdb keeps in-frame clones, though not all of them. The table includes some 25,000 clones, roughly three quarters detected once. This sequence joins TRBV6-1 and TRBJ1-2, with TRBD1 as a possible D gene (6 bases). The TCR originated in an adult with an advanced solid tumor such as melanoma, head and neck, liver or kidney cancer. Sequenced here: CD4+ or CD8+ T cells sorted from blood, sampled in a trial of the OX40 agonist ivuxolimab. DNA of the CDR3: TGTGCCAGCAGTGAAGCTGGGGGCTCGCTATATGGCTACACCTTC. This translates into CASSEAGGSLYGYTF.